The 22 T cell receptor beta chains below were found in one sample sequenced in a study of regulatory T cells in long-lasting Graves disease. The time point is: newly diagnosed GD, antithyroid drugs for less than 3 months. Researchers made the TCR library from RNA that was extracted from PBMCs. CDR3-region Arm-PCR and iRepertoire HTBI primers produced the TCR beta libraries. Each CDR3 protein is one row after TCRdb ran MiXCR on the multiplex PCR reads. Among 550,000 or so distinct CDR3 sequences listed, about 12% were seen once. These same records also appear under a second study, on T cells in Graves' hyperthyroidism and ophthalmopathy.

The specimen was peripheral blood mononuclear cells (PBMCs), collected at new diagnosis, from a patient treated with antithyroid drugs. These receptors were obtained from a woman between 25 and 40 years old with Graves disease.

This clonotype has a handful of counts. The chain uses TRBV9 and TRBJ2-1; 9 nucleotides align to TRBD2. Germline CDR1 is SGDLS and CDR2 is YYNGEE. Trimming took 3 bases from V and 3 from J; bases not matched to a gene: 10. This CDR3 comprises 17 residues. The CDR3 spells CASSAPSSGSYYNEQFF. The CDR3 DNA reads as TGTGCCAGCAGCGCACCCAGTAGCGGGAGCTACTACAATGAGCAGTTCTTC.

This clonotype was seen ten or more times. The rearrangement joins TRBV3-1 to TRBJ2-7; 8 bases are a match to TRBD2. After removal of 4 bases from V and 5 bases from J, the junction contained 7 bases not matched to a gene. CDR3 length: 14 amino acids. Looked up from germline, CDR1 is LGHDT and CDR2 is YNNKEL (reference sequence). CDR3 DNA sequence: TGTGCCAGCAGCCGTCGGGAGGGCCTGAACGAGCAGTACTTC. The encoded protein is CASSRREGLNEQYF.

Only a few counts were recorded for this clonotype. A read error is possible here, since a much larger clone lies one base away. The CDR3 loop reads CASSQGQNRGPRHF. The CDR3 DNA sequence: TGTGCCAGCAGCCAGGGGCAGAACAGGGGGCCCCGGCATTTT. This sequence joins TRBV3-1 and TRBJ1-5; 9 bases are a match to TRBD1. This CDR3 is 14 amino acids long. Per the germline V gene, CDR1 is LGHDT and CDR2 is YNNKEL (reference sequence).

In this sample, this clonotype turned up a few times. The chain employs TRBV4-3 and TRBJ2-6, with D unclear. Germline V CDR1 and CDR2: LGHNA, YSLEER. The CDR3 is 15 amino acids. V lost 6 bases and J 0 bases, leaving 9 bases between the germline ends. The CDR3 sequence is CASSLYVSGANVLTF. The CDR3 coding sequence is TGCGCCAGCAGTCTATATGTCTCTGGGGCCAACGTCCTGACTTTC.

This clonotype was detected many times. The chain couples TRBV12-3 or TRBV12-4 to TRBJ2-1; 9 bases map to TRBD1. The CDR3 contains 14 residues. Trimming took 4 bases from V and 7 from J; bases not matched to a gene: 5. DNA for the CDR3: TGTGCCAGCAGTTCTCGACAGGGGGGTAATGAGCAGTTCTTC. This gives the protein CASSSRQGGNEQFF.

As regards this clonotype: Since no conserved phenylalanine or tryptophan closes the CDR3, a read error is the likely cause. The rearrangement uses TRBV11-2 and TRBJ2-2; D uncertain. Germline CDR1 is SGHAT and CDR2 is FQNNGV. The V and J ends lost 3 bases and 0 bases respectively, with 5 bases between them. There are 14 residues in the CDR3. CDR3 bases: TGTGCCAGCAGCTTGGGTCCGAACACCGGGGAGCTGTTTGTT. This translates into CASSLGPNTGELFV.

This clonotype was seen ten or more times. The chain is built from TRBV7-9 and TRBJ2-1; a possible D gene is TRBD2 (5 bases). Trimming removed 2 bases from V and 5 bases from J, with 16 bases in between. Germline V lookup: CDR1 SEHNR, CDR2 FQNEAQ (reference sequence). CDR3 length equals 16 residues. The CDR3 DNA sequence: TGTGCCAGCAGCTTACGTGGAGGCGTTGAGGACAATGAGCAGTTCTTC. Its protein product is CASSLRGGVEDNEQFF. Full variable domain (rest looked up from reference TRBV7-9 and TRBJ2-1): DTGVSQNPRHKITKRGQNVTFRCDPISEHNRLYWYRQTLGQGPEFLTYFQNEAQLEKSRLLSDRFSAERPKGSFSTLEIQRTEQGDSAMYLCASSLRGGVEDNEQFFGPGTRLTVL.

This clonotype showed up many times. The genes are TRBV4-1 and TRBJ1-1; D call uncertain. The CDR3 has 13 amino acids. CDR1 and CDR2 from the germline V gene are MGHRA and YSYEKL. V was pared by 1 base and J by 1 base, with 4 bases between. The CDR3 DNA is TGCGCCAGCAGCCAAGTAGGGAACACTGAAGCTTTCTTT. Amino acid sequence: CASSQVGNTEAFF.

This clonotype was found many times. DNA of the CDR3: TGTGCCAGCAGTGAAGTAATGGGGGCGGGAGGATCCGATGAGCAGTTCTTC. It is translated as CASSEVMGAGGSDEQFF. The chain combines TRBV6-2 or TRBV6-3 with TRBJ2-1; 8 nucleotides line up with TRBD2. Germline V CDR1 and CDR2: MNHEY, SVGEGT. V shed 5 bases and J 8 bases; nucleotides not matched to a gene: 17. The CDR3 consists of 17 residues.

This clonotype was picked up a small number of times. V is TRBV20-1 and J is TRBJ1-5, with D unresolved. The germline gives CDR1 DFQATT, CDR2 SNEGSKA (reference sequence). This CDR3 region has 14 residues. Trimming took off 3 bases at V and 6 bases at J, with 15 bases between the two ends. For the CDR3, the DNA is TGCAGTGCTAGTCCCACCCCCGTCGGTCAGCCCCAGCATTTT. It specifies CSASPTPVGQPQHF.

This clonotype appeared many times. The rearrangement joins TRBV29-1 to TRBJ2-3; perhaps TRBD2 as D (7 bases). CDR3 length equals 13 residues. V gave up 2 bases and J gave up 6 bases, with 12 bases separating them. The germline gives CDR1 SQVTM, CDR2 ANQGSEA. The CDR3 loop is CSVERGGSDTQYF. The CDR3 bases are TGCAGCGTTGAAAGGGGGGGGAGCGATACGCAGTATTTT.

This clonotype was seen a few times. The chain joins TRBV12-3 or TRBV12-4 to TRBJ1-5, with TRBD1 as a possible D gene (6 bases). There are 18 residues in the CDR3. V lost 3 bases, J lost 1 base, and 19 bases lay in between. CDR3 residues: CASSLGQGSYLSNQPQHF. CDR3 nucleotides: TGTGCCAGCAGTTTGGGGCAGGGGTCCTACCTGAGCAATCAGCCCCAGCATTTT.

This clonotype was seen repeatedly, ten times or more. This chain connects TRBV11-3 to TRBJ1-2, with D hard to call. The germline CDR1 and CDR2 sequences are SGHNT and YENEEA. This CDR3 comprises 14 residues. Deletions cut 1 base from V and 8 bases from J, with 14 bases between. Here the CDR3 DNA reads TGTGCCAGCAGCTTAGGGCGGGCAGAGGGCGGCTACACCTTC. This gives the protein CASSLGRAEGGYTF.

The chain couples TRBV2 to TRBJ1-5, with D perhaps TRBD1 (5 bases). The germline V gene has CDR1 SNHLY and CDR2 FYNNEI. The CDR3 spans 13 residues. V was pared by 3 bases and J by 6 bases, with 9 bases between. CDR3 coding DNA: TGTGCCAGCAGTGACAGGGATAGTCAGCCCCAGCATTTT. It encodes CASSDRDSQPQHF.

This clonotype was seen at least ten times. This chain uses TRBV13 with TRBJ1-6, with TRBD1 as a possible D gene (5 bases). The CDR3 contains 12 residues. V dropped 1 base and J dropped 13 bases, with 8 bases sitting between them. Germline CDR1 PRHDT, CDR2 FYEKMQ (reference sequence). Here the CDR3 DNA reads TGTGCCAGCAGCTTAGCAGGGACCCCCCTCCACTTT. Its translation is CASSLAGTPLHF.

This clonotype was detected ten times or more. The genes are TRBV2 and TRBJ2-5; no reliable D call. There are 11 residues in the CDR3. The V gene lost 7 bases and the J gene lost 5 bases, with 8 bases spanning the gap. Looked up from germline, CDR1 is SNHLY and CDR2 is FYNNEI. In DNA form, the CDR3 reads TGTGCCAGCAATGCCGGGGAGACCCAGTACTTC. This codes for CASNAGETQYF.

This clonotype was recorded a few times. V gene TRBV3-1 combines with J gene TRBJ2-7; 11 bases are a match to TRBD2. Germline CDR1 reads LGHDT; CDR2 reads YNNKEL (reference sequence). V shed 0 bases and J 13 bases; nucleotides not matched to a gene: 8. The CDR3 is 14 residues long. The CDR3 here is CASSQDQLAGGRYF. The CDR3 DNA sequence: TGTGCCAGCAGCCAAGATCAGCTAGCGGGAGGTCGATACTTC.

About this clonotype itself: A single base separates this from a much larger clone, so it may be a read error. As the CDR3 is not closed by the conserved phenylalanine or tryptophan, this likely results from a read error. The genes are TRBV30 and TRBJ2-1, with TRBD2 matching over 8 bases. The V and J ends lost 3 bases and 3 bases, in that order; junction bases with no gene match: 7. The CDR3 spans 15 residues. In germline, CDR1 is GTSNPN, CDR2 SVGIG (reference sequence). Written as DNA, the CDR3 is TGTGCCTGGAGCCCCGGGACTAGTGTCTACAATGAGCAGTTCTTG. It encodes CAWSPGTSVYNEQFL.

Ten or more counts support this clonotype. This rearrangement joins TRBV6-5 to TRBJ1-1, with a tentative D call TRBD1 (5 bases). This CDR3 is 12 amino acids long. Germline V CDR1 and CDR2: MNHEY, SVGAGI. The V end was cut by 2 bases, the J end by 7 bases, with 8 bases between. The CDR3 loop reads CASSYTGGEAFF. CDR3 in DNA: TGTGCCAGCAGTTACACTGGGGGTGAAGCTTTCTTT.

The chain employs TRBV19 and TRBJ2-2; perhaps D is TRBD1 or TRBD2 (5 bases each). CDR1 LNHDA and CDR2 SQIVND come from the germline V gene (reference sequence). Deletions cut 3 bases from V and 2 bases from J, with 16 bases between. CDR3 size: 17 residues. The CDR3 nucleotides are TGTGCCAGTAGTATTGGGGTCCGGGACCCAAACACCGGGGAGCTGTTTTTT. Amino acids: CASSIGVRDPNTGELFF.

On this clonotype: A read error may produce the germline difference seen at one junction end. The rearrangement links TRBV19 to TRBJ2-7, with D possibly being TRBD1 or TRBD2 (6 bases each). This CDR3 is 15 amino acids long. CDR1 is LNHDA, CDR2 SQIVND, per germline (reference sequence). CDR3 DNA: TGTGCCAGCAAGGGGGACCCCGGGAGTTCCTACGAGCAGCACTTC. This encodes CASKGDPGSSYEQHF.

This clonotype was found a few times. J is TRBJ2-1 and V is TRBV29-1; no firm D call. The length of the CDR3 is 11 residues. V lost 7 bases and J 7 bases, leaving 11 bases between the germline ends. Germline assignment: CDR1 SQVTM and CDR2 ANQGSEA. The CDR3 region has the DNA TGCAGCGCAACCAGTACGAATGAGCAGTTCTTC. Amino acid sequence: CSATSTNEQFF.